This TCR beta chain appears in the sequencing data of a study of identifying expanded T cells in peripheral blood. V shed 2 bases, J shed 3 bases, and the junction held 1 base outside the gene matches. The CDR3 consists of 13 residues. Per germline, CDR1 SGHNT and CDR2 YYREEE (reference sequence). This clone has just one count. The data were produced by immunoSEQ multiplex PCR, yet TCRdb's version contains in-frame clones alone and is incomplete. The sample lists approximately 85,000 clones, roughly 86% occurring once. The TCR sequence derives from a person aged 18 to 70 in good health. This chain joins TRBV5-4 and TRBJ1-2, with 7 bases fitting TRBD1. The sequencing input was blood. CDR3 in DNA: TGTGCCAGCAGCTTCGACAGGGACTATGGCTACACCTTC. This gives the protein CASSFDRDYGYTF.